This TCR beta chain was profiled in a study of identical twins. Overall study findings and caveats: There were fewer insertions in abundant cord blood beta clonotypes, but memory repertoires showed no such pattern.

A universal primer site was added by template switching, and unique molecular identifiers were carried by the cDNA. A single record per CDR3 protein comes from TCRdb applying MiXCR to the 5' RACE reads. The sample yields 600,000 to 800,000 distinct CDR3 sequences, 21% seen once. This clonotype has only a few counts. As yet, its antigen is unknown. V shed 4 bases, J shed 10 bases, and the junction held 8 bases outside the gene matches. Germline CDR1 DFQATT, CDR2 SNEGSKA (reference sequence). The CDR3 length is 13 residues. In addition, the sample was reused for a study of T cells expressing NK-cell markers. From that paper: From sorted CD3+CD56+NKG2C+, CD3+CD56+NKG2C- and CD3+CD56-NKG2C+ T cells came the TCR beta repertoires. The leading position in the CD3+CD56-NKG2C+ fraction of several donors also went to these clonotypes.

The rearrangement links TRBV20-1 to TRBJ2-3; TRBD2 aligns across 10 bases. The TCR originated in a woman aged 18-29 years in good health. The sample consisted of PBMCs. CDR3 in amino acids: CSAIPSGSSAQYF. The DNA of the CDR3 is TGCAGTGCTATACCTAGCGGGAGCTCCGCGCAGTATTTT.